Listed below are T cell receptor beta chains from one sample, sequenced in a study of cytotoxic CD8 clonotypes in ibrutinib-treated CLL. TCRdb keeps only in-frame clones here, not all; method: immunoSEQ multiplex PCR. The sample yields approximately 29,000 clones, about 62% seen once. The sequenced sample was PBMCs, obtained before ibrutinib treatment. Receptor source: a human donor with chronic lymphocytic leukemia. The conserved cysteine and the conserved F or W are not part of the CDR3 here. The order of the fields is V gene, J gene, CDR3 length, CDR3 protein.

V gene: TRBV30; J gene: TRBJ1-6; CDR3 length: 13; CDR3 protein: AWSDLDRSSQPLH
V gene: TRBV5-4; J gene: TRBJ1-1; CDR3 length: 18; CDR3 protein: ASSFDGIRDRGLWDTEAF
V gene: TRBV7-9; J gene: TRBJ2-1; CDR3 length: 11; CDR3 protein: ASSPDIYNEQF
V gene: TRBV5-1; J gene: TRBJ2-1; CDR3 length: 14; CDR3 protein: ASSEDPSGGYNEQF
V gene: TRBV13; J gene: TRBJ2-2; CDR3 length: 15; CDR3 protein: ASSENPDTSNTGELF
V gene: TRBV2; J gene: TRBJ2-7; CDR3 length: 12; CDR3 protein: ASGGQGILYEQY
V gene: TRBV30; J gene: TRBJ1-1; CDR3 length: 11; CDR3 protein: AWIRTGITEAF
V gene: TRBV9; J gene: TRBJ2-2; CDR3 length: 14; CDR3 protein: AHRRSLAVPTGELF
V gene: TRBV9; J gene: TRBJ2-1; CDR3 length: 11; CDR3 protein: ASSRDSHNEQF
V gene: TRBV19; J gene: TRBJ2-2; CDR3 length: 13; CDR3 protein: ASTVQPIYTGELF
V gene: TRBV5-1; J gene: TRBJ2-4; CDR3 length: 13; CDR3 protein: ASSLAQGLGNIQY
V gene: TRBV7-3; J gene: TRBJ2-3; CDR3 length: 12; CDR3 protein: ASSSQGGTDTQY
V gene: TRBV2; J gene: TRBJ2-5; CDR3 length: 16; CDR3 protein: ASSEGGTGGWYQETQY
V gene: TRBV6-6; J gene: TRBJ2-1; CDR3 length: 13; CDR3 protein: ASSRTSARAGEQF
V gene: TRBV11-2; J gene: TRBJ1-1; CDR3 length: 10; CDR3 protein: ASSPPSIEAF
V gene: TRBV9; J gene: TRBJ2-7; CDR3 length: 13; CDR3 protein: ASSVDRDRGHEQY